This TCR beta chain derives from a study of radiation and T cells in renal cell carcinoma. Across the study: Nephrectomy followed 15 Gy stereotactic body radiation by 4 weeks.

Per germline, CDR1 MNHEY and CDR2 SMNVEV (reference sequence). CDR3 length: 11 residues. V lost 6 bases and J lost 5, with 7 bases in between. This clone has a handful of counts. Its target is not known. The method was immunoSEQ multiplex PCR; TCRdb's version includes in-frame clones alone and lacks a portion of them. The table has roughly 130,000 clones, approximately 90% seen once. Regarding the study as a whole: From baseline, blood top tumor clonotypes peaked at 2 weeks post-radiation. Baseline intratumoral clonotype presence is unknown without pretreatment biopsies.

The time point here: blood 2 weeks post-SBRT. Treatment: 15 Gy SBRT to primary tumor, nephrectomy 4 weeks later. The tumor was a clear cell renal cell carcinoma. The sequence was collected from a woman aged 70-85 years with renal cell carcinoma. Sequenced here: blood, sampled from a patient whose treatment included radiotherapy and nephrectomy. V gene TRBV27 combines with J gene TRBJ1-1; D remains ambiguous. The CDR3 nucleotides read TGTGCCAGCAGCTCAGAAACTGAAGCTTTCTTT. It translates to CASSSETEAFF.